This record covers a single TCR beta chain. No antigen is known for it. TCRdb's table, derived via immunoSEQ multiplex PCR, lists solely in-frame clones and lacks some. Of over 400,000 clones listed, over 80% are singletons. The CDR3 runs 15 residues. The germline V gene encodes CDR1 LNHDA and CDR2 SQIVND (reference sequence). Trimming pared 1 base from V and 7 bases from J, leaving 13 bases between. The data stem from a study of Ad26.COV2.S vaccination and SARS-CoV-2 variants. Whole-study context: Once or twice, 56 days apart, Ad26.COV2.S was delivered intramuscularly. Regarding the study as a whole: Estimates derived from TCR breadth and depth analyses may have underestimated total T cell responses.

This sample's treatment: approximately 18 received Ad26.COV2.S at low or high dose, single or two shots; 5 received placebo; per-sample allocation not given. Repertoires come from day 63 after the first vaccine or placebo injection. An Ad26 vector was used to express Wuhan-strain SARS-CoV-2 spike as the vaccine. The rearrangement links TRBV19 to TRBJ2-2; a weak D match, TRBD1 (6 bases). This sample comprised peripheral blood, obtained in a trial of Ad26.COV2.S vaccine versus placebo. This clonotype originated in a person between 18 and 59 years old who received the Ad26.COV2.S COVID-19 vaccine or a placebo. The CDR3 nucleotides read TGTGCCAGTAGTATAGGTTTGGGGGCCGGCGGGGAGCTGTTTTTT. Translating it yields CASSIGLGAGGELFF.